This T cell receptor (beta chain) was found in a study of shared clonotypes between healthy human individuals. CDR1 is SGHRS and CDR2 is YFSETQ in the germline V gene. The CDR3 is made up of 16 amino acids. V was clipped by 2 bases and J by 4 bases; unmatched bases: 5. All the donors were Caucasian adults who lived in Nashville, Tennessee. Division of CD4+ cells produced a CD45RA+ naive subset and a CD45RA-negative memory subset. Details on this clone: Antigen specificity is unknown.

Study-level findings and limits: Memory subsets generally showed smaller estimated richness than naive subsets did.

Genomic DNA of each subset was evenly split across several immunoSEQ plates. Repertoires were generated with immunoSEQ multiplex PCR, while TCRdb's copy carries only in-frame clones and drops some. This table has 190,000 or so clones, about 68% appearing once. V gene TRBV5-1 combines with J gene TRBJ2-1; TRBD2 agrees at 11 bases. The TCR was taken from a man aged 25-45 years in good health. Sequencing input: memory CD4+ T cells sorted from blood. As for subset: CD45RA-negative fraction. The CDR3 nucleotides are TGCGCCAGCAGCTTTACTAGCGGGAGCGCTTACAATGAGCAGTTCTTC. As protein: CASSFTSGSAYNEQFF. Full variable domain (remainder filled in from reference TRBV5-1 and TRBJ2-1): KAGVTQTPRYLIKTRGQQVTLSCSPISGHRSVSWYQQTPGQGLQFLFEYFSETQRNKGNFPGRFSGRQFSNSRSEMNVSTLELGDSALYLCASSFTSGSAYNEQFFGPGTRLTVL.